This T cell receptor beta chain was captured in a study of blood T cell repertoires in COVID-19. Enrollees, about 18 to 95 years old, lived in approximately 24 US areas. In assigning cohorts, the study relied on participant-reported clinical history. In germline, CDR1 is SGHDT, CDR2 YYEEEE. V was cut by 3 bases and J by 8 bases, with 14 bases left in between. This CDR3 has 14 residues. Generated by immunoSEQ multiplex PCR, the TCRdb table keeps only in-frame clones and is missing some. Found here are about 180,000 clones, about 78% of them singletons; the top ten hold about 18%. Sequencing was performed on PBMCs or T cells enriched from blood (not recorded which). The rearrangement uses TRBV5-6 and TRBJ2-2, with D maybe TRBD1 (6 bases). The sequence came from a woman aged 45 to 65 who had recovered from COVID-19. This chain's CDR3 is CASSSTRTVGELFF. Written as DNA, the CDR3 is TGTGCCAGCAGCTCCACCCGGACAGTGGGGGAGCTGTTTTTT.